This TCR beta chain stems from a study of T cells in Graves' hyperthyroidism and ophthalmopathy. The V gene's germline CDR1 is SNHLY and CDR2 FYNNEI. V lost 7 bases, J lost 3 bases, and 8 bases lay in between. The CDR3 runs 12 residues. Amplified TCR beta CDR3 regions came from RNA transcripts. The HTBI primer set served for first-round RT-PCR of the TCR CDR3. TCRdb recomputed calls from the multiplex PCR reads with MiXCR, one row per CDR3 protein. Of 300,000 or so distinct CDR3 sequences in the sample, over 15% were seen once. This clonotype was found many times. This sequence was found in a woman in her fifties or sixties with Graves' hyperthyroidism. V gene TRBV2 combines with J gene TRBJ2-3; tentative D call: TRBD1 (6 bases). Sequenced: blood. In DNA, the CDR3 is TGTGCCAGCACGAGGGGGACAGATACGCAGTATTTT. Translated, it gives CASTRGTDTQYF.